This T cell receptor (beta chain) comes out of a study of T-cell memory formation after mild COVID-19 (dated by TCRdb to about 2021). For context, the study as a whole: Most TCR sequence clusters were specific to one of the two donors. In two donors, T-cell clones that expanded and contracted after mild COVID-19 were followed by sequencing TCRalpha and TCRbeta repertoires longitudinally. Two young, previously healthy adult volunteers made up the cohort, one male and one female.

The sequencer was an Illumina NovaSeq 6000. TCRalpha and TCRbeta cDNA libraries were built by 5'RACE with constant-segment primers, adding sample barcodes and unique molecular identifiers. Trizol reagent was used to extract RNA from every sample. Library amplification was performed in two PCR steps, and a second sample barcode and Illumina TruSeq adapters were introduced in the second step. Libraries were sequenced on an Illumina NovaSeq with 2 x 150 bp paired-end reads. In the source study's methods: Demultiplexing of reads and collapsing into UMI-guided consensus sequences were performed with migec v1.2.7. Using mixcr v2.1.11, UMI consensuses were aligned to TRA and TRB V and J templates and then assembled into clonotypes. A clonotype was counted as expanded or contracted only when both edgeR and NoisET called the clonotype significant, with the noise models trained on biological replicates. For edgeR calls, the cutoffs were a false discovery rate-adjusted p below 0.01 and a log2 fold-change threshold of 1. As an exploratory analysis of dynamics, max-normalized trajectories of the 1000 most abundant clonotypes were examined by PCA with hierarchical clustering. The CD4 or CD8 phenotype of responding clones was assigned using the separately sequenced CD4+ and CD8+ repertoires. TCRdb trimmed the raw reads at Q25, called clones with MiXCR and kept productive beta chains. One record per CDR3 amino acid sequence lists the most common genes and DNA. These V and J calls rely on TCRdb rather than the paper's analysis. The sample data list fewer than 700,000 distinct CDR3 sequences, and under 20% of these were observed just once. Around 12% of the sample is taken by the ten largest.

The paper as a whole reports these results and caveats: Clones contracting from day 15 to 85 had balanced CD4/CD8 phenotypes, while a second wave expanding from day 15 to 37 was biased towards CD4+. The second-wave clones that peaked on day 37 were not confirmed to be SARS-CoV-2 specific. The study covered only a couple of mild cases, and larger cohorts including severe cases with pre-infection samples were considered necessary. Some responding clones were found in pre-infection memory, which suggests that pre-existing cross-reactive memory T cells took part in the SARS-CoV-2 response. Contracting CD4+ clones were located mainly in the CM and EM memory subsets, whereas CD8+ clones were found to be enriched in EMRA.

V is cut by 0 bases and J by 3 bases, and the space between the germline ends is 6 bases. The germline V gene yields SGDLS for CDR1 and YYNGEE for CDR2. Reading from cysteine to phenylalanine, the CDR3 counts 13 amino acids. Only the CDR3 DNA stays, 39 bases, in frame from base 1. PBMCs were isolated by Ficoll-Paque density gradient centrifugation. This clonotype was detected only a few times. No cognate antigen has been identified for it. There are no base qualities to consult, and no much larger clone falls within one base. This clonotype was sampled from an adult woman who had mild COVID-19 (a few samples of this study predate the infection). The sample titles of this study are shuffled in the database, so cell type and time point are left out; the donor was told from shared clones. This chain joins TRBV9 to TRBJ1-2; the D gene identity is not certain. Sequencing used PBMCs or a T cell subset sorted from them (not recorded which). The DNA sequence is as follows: TGTGCCAGCAGCGTAGGAACCTACTATGGCTACACCTTC. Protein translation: CASSVGTYYGYTF.